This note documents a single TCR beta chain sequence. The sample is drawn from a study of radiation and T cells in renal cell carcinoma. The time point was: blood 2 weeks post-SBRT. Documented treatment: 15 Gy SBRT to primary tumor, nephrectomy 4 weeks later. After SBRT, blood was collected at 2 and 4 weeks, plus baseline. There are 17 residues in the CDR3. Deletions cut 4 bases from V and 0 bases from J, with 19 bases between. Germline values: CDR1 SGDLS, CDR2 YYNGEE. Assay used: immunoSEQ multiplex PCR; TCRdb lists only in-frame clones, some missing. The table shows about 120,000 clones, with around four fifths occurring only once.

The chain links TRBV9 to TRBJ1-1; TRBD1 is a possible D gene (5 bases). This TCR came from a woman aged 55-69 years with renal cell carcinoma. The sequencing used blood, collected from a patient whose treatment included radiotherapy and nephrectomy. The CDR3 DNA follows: TGTGCCAGCAGCTCATCACTACGGGAGACAGTGAACACTGAAGCTTTCTTT. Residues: CASSSSLRETVNTEAFF.